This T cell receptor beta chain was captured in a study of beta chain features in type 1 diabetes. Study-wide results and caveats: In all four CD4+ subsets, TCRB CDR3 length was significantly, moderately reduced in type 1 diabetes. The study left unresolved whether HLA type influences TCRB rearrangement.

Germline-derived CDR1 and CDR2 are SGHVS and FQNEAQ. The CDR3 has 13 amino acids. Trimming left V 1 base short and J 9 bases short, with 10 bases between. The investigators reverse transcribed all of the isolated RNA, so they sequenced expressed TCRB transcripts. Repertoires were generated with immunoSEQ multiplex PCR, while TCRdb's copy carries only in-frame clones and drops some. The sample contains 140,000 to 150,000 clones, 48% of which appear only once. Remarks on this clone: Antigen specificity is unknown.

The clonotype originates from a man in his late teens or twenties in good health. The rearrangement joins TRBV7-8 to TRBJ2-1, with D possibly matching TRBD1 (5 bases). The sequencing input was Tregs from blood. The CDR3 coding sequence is TGTGCCAGCAGCTTAGAGGGGCTCATTGAGCAGTTCTTC. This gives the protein CASSLEGLIEQFF.